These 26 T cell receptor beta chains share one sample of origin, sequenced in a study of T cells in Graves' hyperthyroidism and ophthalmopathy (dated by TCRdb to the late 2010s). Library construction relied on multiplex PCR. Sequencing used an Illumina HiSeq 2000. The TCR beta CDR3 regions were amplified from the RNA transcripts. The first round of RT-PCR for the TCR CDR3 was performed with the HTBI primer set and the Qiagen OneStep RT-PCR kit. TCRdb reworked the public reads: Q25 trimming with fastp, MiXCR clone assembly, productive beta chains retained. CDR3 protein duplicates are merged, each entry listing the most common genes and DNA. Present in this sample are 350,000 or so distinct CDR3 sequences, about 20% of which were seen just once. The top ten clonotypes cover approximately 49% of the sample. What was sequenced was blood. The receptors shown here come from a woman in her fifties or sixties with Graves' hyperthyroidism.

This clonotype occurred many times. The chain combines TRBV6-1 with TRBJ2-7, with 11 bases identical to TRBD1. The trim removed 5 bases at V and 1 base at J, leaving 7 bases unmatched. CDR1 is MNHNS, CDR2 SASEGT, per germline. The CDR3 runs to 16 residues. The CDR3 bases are TGTGCCAGCAGTATTCGGACAGGGGGCTTATCCTACGAGCAGTACGTC. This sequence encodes CASSIRTGGLSYEQYV.

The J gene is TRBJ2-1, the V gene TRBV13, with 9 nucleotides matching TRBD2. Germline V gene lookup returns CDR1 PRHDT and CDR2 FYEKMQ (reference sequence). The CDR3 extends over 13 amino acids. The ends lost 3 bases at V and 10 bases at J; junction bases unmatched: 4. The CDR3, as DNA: TGTGCCAGCAGCTTCGCGGGGGGGCGGGAGCAGTTCTTC. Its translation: CASSFAGGREQFF.

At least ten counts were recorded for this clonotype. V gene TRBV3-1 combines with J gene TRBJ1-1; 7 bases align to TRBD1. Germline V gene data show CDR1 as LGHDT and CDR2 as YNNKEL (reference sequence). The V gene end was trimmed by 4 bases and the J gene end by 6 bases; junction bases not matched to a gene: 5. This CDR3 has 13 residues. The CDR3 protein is CASSPRQGPEAFF. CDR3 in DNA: TGTGCCAGCAGCCCGAGACAGGGACCTGAAGCTTTCTTT.

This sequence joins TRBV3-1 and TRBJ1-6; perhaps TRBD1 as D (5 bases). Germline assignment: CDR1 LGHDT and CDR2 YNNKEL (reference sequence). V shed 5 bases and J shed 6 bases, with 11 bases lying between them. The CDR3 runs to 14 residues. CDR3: CASSWTLGNSPLHF. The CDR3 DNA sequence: TGTGCCAGCAGCTGGACACTGGGTAATTCACCCCTCCACTTT.

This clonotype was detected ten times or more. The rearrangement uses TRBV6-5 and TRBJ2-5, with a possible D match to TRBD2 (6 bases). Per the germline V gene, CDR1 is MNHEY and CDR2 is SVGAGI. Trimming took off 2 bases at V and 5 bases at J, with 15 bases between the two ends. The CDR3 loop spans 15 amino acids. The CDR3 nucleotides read TGTGCCAGCAGTTACGGAGGAGGAGGGGATGAGACCCAGTACTTC. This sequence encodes CASSYGGGGDETQYF.

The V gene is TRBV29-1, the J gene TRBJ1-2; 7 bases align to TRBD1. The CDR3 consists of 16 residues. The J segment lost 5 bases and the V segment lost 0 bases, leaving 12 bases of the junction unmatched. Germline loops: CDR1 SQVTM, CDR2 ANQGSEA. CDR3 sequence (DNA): TGCAGCGTTGAAGACCCAGGGGGACAATGGAAGTATGGCTACACCTTC. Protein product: CSVEDPGGQWKYGYTF.

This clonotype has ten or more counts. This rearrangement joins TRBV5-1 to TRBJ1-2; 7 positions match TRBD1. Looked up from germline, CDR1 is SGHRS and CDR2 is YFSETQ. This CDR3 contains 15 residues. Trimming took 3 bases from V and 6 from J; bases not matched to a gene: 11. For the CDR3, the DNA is TGCGCCAGCAGCTCCGCGGGACAGAACCCTGATGGCTACACCTTC. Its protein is CASSSAGQNPDGYTF.

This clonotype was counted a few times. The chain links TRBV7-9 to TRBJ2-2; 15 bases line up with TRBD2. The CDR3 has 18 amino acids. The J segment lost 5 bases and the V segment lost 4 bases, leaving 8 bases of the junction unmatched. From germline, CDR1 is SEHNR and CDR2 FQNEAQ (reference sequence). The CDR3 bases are TGTGCCAGCAGCTCCTACTCCGGGACTAGCGGGAGGACCGGGGAGCTGTTTTTT. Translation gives CASSSYSGTSGRTGELFF.

The CDR3 DNA reads as TGCAGTGCTATTAAGGGACACCGGTCCGAGCCCCAGCATTTT. Its translation is CSAIKGHRSEPQHF. The chain combines TRBV20-1 with TRBJ1-5, with a possible D match to TRBD1 (6 bases). Trimming took 4 bases from V and 8 from J, leaving 18 bases between them. This CDR3 contains 14 residues. CDR1 DFQATT and CDR2 SNEGSKA come from the germline V gene (reference sequence).

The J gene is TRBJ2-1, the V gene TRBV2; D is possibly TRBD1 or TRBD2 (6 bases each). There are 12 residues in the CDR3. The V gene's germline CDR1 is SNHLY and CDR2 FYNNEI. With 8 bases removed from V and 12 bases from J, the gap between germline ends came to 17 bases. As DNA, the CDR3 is TGTGCCAGCCAGGAAGGGGGGCAGGGGCAGTTCTTC. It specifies CASQEGGQGQFF.

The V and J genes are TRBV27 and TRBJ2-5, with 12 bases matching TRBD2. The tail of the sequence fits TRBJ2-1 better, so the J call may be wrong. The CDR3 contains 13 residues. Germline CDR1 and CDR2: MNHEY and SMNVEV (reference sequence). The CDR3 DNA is TGTGCCAGCAGAAGACTAGCGGGAGAGAACCAGTTCTTC. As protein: CASRRLAGENQFF.

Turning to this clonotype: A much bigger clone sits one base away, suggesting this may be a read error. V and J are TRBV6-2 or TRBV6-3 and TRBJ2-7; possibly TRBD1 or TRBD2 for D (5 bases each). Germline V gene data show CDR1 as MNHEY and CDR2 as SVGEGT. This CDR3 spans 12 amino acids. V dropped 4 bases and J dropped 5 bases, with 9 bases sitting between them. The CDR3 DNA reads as TGTGCCAGCAGTTTAGTGGGGGACGAGCAGTACGTC. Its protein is CASSLVGDEQYV.

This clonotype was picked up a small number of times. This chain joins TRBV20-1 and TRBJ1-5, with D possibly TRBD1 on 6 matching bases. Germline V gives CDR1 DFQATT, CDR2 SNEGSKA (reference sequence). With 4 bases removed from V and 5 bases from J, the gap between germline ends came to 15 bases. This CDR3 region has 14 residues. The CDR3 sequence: CSATSRDIDQPQHF. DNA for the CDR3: TGCAGTGCTACCTCAAGGGACATCGATCAGCCCCAGCATTTT.

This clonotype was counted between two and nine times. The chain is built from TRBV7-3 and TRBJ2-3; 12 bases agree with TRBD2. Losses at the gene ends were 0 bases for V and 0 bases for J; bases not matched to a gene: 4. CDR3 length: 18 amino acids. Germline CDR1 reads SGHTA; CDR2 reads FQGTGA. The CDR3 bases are TGTGCCAGCAGCTTAACGGCGCTAGCGGGGGGGAGCACAGATACGCAGTATTTT. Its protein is CASSLTALAGGSTDTQYF. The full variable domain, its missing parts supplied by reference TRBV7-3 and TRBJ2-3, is GAGVSQTPSNKVTEKGKYVELRCDPISGHTALYWYRQSLGQGPEFLIYFQGTGAADDSGLPNDRFFAVRPEGSVSTLKIQRTERGDSAVYLCASSLTALAGGSTDTQYFGPGTRLTVL.

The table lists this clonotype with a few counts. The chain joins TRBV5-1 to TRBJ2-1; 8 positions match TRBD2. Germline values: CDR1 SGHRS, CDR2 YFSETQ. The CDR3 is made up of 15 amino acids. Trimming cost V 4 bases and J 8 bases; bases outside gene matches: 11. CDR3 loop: CASSPGRSGSDEQFF. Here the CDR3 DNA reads TGCGCCAGCAGCCCCGGAAGGAGCGGGAGTGATGAGCAGTTCTTC.

The chain's CDR3 is CASSLRRLAGFYSYNEQFF. CDR3 DNA sequence: TGTGCCAGCAGCTTAAGACGGCTAGCGGGCTTTTACTCCTACAATGAGCAGTTCTTC. The chain links TRBV11-2 to TRBJ2-1; 8 nucleotides match TRBD2. The V gene's germline CDR1 is SGHAT and CDR2 FQNNGV. The V segment lost 2 bases and the J segment 0 bases; nucleotides outside the gene matches: 12. This CDR3 has 19 amino acids.

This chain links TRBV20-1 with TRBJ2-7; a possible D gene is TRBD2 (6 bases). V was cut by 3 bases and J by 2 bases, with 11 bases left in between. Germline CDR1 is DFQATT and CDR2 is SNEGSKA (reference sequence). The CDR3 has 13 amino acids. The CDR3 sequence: CSASGSGAYEQYF. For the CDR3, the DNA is TGCAGTGCTAGCGGGAGTGGAGCCTACGAGCAGTACTTC.

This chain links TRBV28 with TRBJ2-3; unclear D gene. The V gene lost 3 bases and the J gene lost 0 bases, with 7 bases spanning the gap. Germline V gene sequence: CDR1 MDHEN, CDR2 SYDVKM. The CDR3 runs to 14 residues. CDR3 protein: CASSFSSSTDTQYF. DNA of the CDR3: TGTGCCAGCAGTTTCTCCAGTAGCACAGATACGCAGTATTTT.

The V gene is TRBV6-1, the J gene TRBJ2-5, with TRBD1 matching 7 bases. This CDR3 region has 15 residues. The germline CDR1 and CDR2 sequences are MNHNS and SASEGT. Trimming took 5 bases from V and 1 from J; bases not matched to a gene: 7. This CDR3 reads CASSHLGTAQETQYF. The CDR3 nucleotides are TGTGCCAGCAGTCACCTCGGGACAGCCCAAGAGACCCAGTACTTC.

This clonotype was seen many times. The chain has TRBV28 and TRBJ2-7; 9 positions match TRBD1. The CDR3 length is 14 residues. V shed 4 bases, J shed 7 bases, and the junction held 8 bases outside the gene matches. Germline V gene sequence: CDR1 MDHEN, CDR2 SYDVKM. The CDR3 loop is CASSSAQGAQEQYF. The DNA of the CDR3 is TGTGCCAGCAGTTCGGCACAGGGGGCGCAGGAGCAGTACTTC.

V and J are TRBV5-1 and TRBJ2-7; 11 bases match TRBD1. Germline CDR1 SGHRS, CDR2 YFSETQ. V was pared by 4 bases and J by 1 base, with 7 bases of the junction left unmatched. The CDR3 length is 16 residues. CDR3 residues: CASSQTGTGGSYEQYF. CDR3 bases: TGCGCCAGCAGCCAAACAGGGACAGGGGGTTCCTACGAGCAGTACTTC.

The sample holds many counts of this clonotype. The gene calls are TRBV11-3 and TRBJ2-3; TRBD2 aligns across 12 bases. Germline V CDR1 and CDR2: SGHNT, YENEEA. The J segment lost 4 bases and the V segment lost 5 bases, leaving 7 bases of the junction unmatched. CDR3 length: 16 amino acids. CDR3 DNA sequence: TGTGCCAGCAGCGCCCGGACTAGCGGGGAGGCAGATACGCAGTATTTT. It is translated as CASSARTSGEADTQYF.

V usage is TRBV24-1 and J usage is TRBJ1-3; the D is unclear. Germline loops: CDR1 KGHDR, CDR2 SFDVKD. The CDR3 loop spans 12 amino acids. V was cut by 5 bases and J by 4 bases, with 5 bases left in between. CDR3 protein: CATSGRGNTIYF. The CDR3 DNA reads TGTGCCACCAGTGGCAGGGGAAACACCATATATTTT.

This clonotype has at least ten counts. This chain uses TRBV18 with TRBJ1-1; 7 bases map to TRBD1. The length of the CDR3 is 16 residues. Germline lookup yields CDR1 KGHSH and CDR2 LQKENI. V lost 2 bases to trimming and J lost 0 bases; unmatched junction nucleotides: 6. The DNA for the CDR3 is TGTGCCAGCTCACCAAATCAGGGGGGATTGAACACTGAAGCTTTCTTT. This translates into CASSPNQGGLNTEAFF.

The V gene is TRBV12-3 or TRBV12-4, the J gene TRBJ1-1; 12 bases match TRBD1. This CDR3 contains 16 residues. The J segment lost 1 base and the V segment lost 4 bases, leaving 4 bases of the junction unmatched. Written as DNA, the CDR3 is TGTGCCAGCAGTTGGGGGACAGGGGGCTCGAACACTGAAGCTTTCTTT. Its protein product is CASSWGTGGSNTEAFF.

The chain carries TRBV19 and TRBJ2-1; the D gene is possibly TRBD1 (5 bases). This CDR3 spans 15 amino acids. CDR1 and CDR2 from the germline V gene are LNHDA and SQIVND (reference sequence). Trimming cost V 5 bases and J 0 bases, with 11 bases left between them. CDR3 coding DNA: TGTGCCAGTAGTCGGACATTGAGCTCCTACAATGAGCAGTTCTTC. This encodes CASSRTLSSYNEQFF.